The 5 T cell receptor beta chains listed next were all sequenced from one sample in a study of tumor-infiltrating lymphocytes in glioblastoma multiforme. TCR beta libraries were built from RNA through three nested multiplex PCR rounds using modified ARM-PCR. MiXCR, run by TCRdb on the multiplex PCR reads, gives a single entry per CDR3 protein. The data contain approximately 20,000 distinct CDR3 sequences, 65% to 80% of them singletons. Sample: peripheral blood. These TCRs come from a male donor with glioblastoma.

Remarks on this clonotype: A junction end diverges from the germline sequence, so it may reflect a read error. The V gene is TRBV11-2, the J gene TRBJ2-3; no reliable D call. Germline CDR1 and CDR2: SGHAT and FQNNGV. The CDR3 loop spans 11 amino acids. CDR3 bases: TGTGCCAGCAGCCACACAGATACGCGGTATTTT. As protein: CASSHTDTRYF.

This clonotype was seen repeatedly, ten times or more. V is TRBV12-3 or TRBV12-4 and J is TRBJ2-1; D is undetermined. This CDR3 spans 12 amino acids. V was pared by 3 bases and J by 5 bases, with 5 bases between. CDR3: CASSLADNEQFF. In DNA form, the CDR3 reads TGTGCCAGCAGTTTGGCCGACAATGAGCAGTTCTTC.

This rearrangement joins TRBV6-1 to TRBJ2-1, with 11 bases matching TRBD1. Germline assignment: CDR1 MNHNS and CDR2 SASEGT. Losses at the gene ends were 1 base for V and 6 bases for J; bases not matched to a gene: 2. CDR3 length: 15 amino acids. In DNA form, the CDR3 reads TGTGCCAGCAGTGAAGATGGGACAGGGGGCAATGAGCAGTTCTTC. Encoded protein: CASSEDGTGGNEQFF.

Comment on this clonotype: At one of its ends the junction is not consistent with the germline gene, which may arise from a read error. The rearrangement links TRBV18 to TRBJ2-5; TRBD1 aligns across 10 bases. The CDR3 spans 14 residues. Germline-derived CDR1 and CDR2 are KGHSH and LQKENI. In nucleotides, the CDR3 is TGTGCCAGCTCGGTCCGGGACAGGGGAGAGACCCAGTGCTTC. It encodes CASSVRDRGETQCF.

This clonotype has more than one count but fewer than ten. The rearrangement uses TRBV10-3 and TRBJ2-5; the D is unclear. Per the germline V gene, CDR1 is ENHRY and CDR2 is SYGVKD. V dropped 4 bases and J dropped 3 bases, with 9 bases sitting between them. CDR3 length: 13 residues. The CDR3 reads CAISGPRKETQYF. CDR3 in DNA: TGTGCCATCAGTGGCCCCCGAAAAGAGACCCAGTACTTC.